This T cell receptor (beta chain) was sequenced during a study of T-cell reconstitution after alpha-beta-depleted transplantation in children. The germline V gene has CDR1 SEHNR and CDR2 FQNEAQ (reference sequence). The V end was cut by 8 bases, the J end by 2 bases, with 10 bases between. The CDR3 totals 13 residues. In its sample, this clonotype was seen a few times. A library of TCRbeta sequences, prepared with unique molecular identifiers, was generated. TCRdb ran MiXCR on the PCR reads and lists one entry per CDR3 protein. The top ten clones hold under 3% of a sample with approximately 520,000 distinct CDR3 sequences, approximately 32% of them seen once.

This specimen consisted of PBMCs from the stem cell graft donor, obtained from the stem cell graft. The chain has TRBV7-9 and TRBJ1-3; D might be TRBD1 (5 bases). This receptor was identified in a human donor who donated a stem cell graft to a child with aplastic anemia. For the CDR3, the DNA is TGTGCCAGCTCGGCGGGGGCTGGAAACACCATATATTTT. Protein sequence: CASSAGAGNTIYF.